Sequencing of this TCR beta chain was carried out in a study of blood T cell repertoires in COVID-19. Study at large: Donors in the United States, Italy and Spain gave samples during acute or convalescent COVID-19. T cells, B-cell-depleted T cells, or PBMCs provided the cDNA or gDNA that served as material.

After removal of 2 bases from V and 11 bases from J, the junction contained 8 bases not matched to a gene. The CDR3 is 14 amino acids. From germline, CDR1 is MNHNY and CDR2 SVGAGI (reference sequence). A Seattle source enrolled patients during active infection and followed them longitudinally. TCRdb's copy holds only in-frame clones and misses some; the assay was immunoSEQ multiplex PCR. Of 200,000 to 250,000 clones listed, 75% to 85% are singletons. The sequence was collected from a woman aged 80 or older with COVID-19, enrolled during active disease. The genes are TRBV6-6 and TRBJ1-5; 8 bases agree with TRBD1. The sequenced material came from peripheral blood. CDR3 amino acids: CASSYRSGGGSQHF. In nucleotides, the CDR3 is TGTGCCAGCAGTTACAGGTCAGGGGGCGGGTCCCAGCATTTT.